The present TCR beta chain was sequenced within a study of shared clonotypes between healthy human individuals. In regard to this clone: Its antigen is as yet unknown.

Study-wide points: Read depth was anticipated to influence clonotype sharing among donors. Large depth notwithstanding, sorted-subset sequencing proved incomplete by rarefaction.

Several immunoSEQ plates received, in even portions, the genomic DNA of each subset. Generated by immunoSEQ multiplex PCR, the TCRdb table keeps only in-frame clones and is missing some. The data show about 2 million clones, about 95% seen once. Germline trimming cut 3 bases from V and 7 bases from J; bases unmatched to any gene: 10. The CDR3 totals 15 residues. Germline-derived CDR1 and CDR2 are SEHNR and FQNEAQ (reference sequence). Sequencing used naive CD4+ T cells sorted from blood. As for subset: CD45RA+ positively selected. This TCR was recovered from a man aged 18 to 35 in good health. The chain joins TRBV7-9 to TRBJ2-7, with 9 bases aligning to TRBD2. This chain's CDR3 is CASSFVPSGVGEQYF. The CDR3 DNA reads as TGTGCCAGCAGCTTCGTCCCTAGCGGGGTTGGGGAGCAGTACTTC.